The 15 T cell receptor beta chains below were found in one sample sequenced in a study of blood T cell repertoires in COVID-19. Profiled with immunoSEQ multiplex PCR; TCRdb holds only in-frame clones, not every one. The profile covers some 190,000 clones, with over 65% appearing a single time and 18% taken by the ten largest. Material: peripheral blood. All receptors come from a person aged 65-85 years with COVID-19, enrolled during active disease.

This clone turned up a few times. The genes are TRBV4-1 and TRBJ2-6; a weak D match, TRBD1 (5 bases). The V gene's germline CDR1 is MGHRA and CDR2 YSYEKL. This CDR3 has 17 amino acids. The V end was cut by 0 bases, the J end by 2 bases, with 11 bases between. The CDR3 loop reads CASSQDPQGPGANVLTF. In DNA, the CDR3 is TGCGCCAGCAGCCAAGATCCCCAGGGCCCTGGGGCCAACGTCCTGACTTTC.

The V and J genes are TRBV10-3 and TRBJ1-6; 8 bases agree with TRBD1. The CDR3 runs 13 residues. The J segment lost 7 bases and the V segment lost 4 bases, leaving 0 bases of the junction unmatched. Germline V gene lookup returns CDR1 ENHRY and CDR2 SYGVKD. The CDR3 bases are TGTGCCATCAGTGGGGACAGGAATTCACCCCTCCACTTT. This sequence encodes CAISGDRNSPLHF.

V is TRBV5-4 and J is TRBJ1-1; D is possibly TRBD1 (5 bases). Germline-derived CDR1 and CDR2 are SGHNT and YYREEE (reference sequence). This CDR3 is 14 amino acids long. V shed 1 base and J shed 3 bases, with 10 bases lying between them. CDR3 protein: CASSLTGGYTEAFF. CDR3 bases: TGTGCCAGCAGCTTGACCGGGGGGTACACTGAAGCTTTCTTT. Based on the CDR3 plus reference TRBV5-4 and TRBJ1-1, the full variable domain is ETGVTQSPTHLIKTRGQQVTLRCSSQSGHNTVSWYQQALGQGPQFIFQYYREEENGRGNFPPRFSGLQFPNYSSELNVNALELDDSALYLCASSLTGGYTEAFFGQGTRLTVV.

V gene TRBV25-1 combines with J gene TRBJ2-2, with TRBD1 identical over 7 bases. The CDR3 totals 14 residues. The V gene end was trimmed by 6 bases and the J gene end by 2 bases; junction bases not matched to a gene: 3. CDR1 is MGHDK, CDR2 SYGVNS, per germline. The CDR3: CASRRDSNTGELFF. The CDR3 bases are TGTGCCAGCAGAAGGGACAGTAACACCGGGGAGCTGTTTTTT.

The chain employs TRBV28 and TRBJ1-5; tentatively, D is TRBD1 (6 bases). CDR1 and CDR2 from the germline V gene are MDHEN and SYDVKM. V was clipped by 5 bases and J by 4 bases, with 27 bases between them. This CDR3 has 19 residues. Here the CDR3 reads CASSLFGQFLKNRNQPQHF. The DNA of the CDR3 is TGTGCCAGCAGTCTGTTTGGACAGTTTCTCAAGAACAGGAATCAGCCCCAGCATTTT. Drawing the rest from reference TRBV28 and TRBJ1-5, the complete variable domain is DVKVTQSSRYLVKRTGEKVFLECVQDMDHENMFWYRQDPGLGLRLIYFSYDVKMKEKGDIPEGYSVSREKKERFSLILESASTNQTSMYLCASSLFGQFLKNRNQPQHFGDGTRLSIL.

The chain joins TRBV5-1 to TRBJ2-1; 11 nucleotides match TRBD2. Germline values: CDR1 SGHRS, CDR2 YFSETQ. The ends lost 5 bases at V and 3 bases at J; junction bases unmatched: 7. This CDR3 has 16 residues. The CDR3 protein is CASRAAGTSGYNEQFF. CDR3 bases: TGCGCCAGCAGGGCCGCCGGGACTAGCGGCTACAATGAGCAGTTCTTC. Filled out from reference TRBV5-1 and TRBJ2-1, the complete variable domain reads KAGVTQTPRYLIKTRGQQVTLSCSPISGHRSVSWYQQTPGQGLQFLFEYFSETQRNKGNFPGRFSGRQFSNSRSEMNVSTLELGDSALYLCASRAAGTSGYNEQFFGPGTRLTVL.

The rearrangement links TRBV3-1 (or the pseudogene TRBV3-2) to TRBJ1-6, with 9 positions matching TRBD1. The germline CDR1 and CDR2 sequences are LGHDT and YNNKEL (reference sequence). The CDR3 contains 14 residues. V lost 3 bases to trimming and J lost 8 bases; unmatched junction nucleotides: 2. The CDR3 spells CASSQTGGYSPLHF. CDR3 bases: TGTGCCAGCAGCCAGACAGGGGGTTATTCACCCCTCCACTTT.

The V gene is TRBV30, the J gene TRBJ1-2; weak D call: TRBD1 (6 bases). Trimming shortened V by 1 base and J by 5 bases, and 8 bases separated the two germline ends. Germline assignment: CDR1 GTSNPN and CDR2 SVGIG (reference sequence). The CDR3 is made up of 12 amino acids. This CDR3 is CAWSGGQYGYTF. CDR3 sequence (DNA): TGTGCCTGGAGTGGGGGACAATATGGCTACACCTTC.

The CDR3 reads CASSLGALAPQETQYF. CDR3 DNA sequence: TGCGCCAGCAGCTTGGGGGCACTAGCGCCTCAAGAGACCCAGTACTTC. The chain has TRBV5-1 and TRBJ2-5; TRBD2 matches 7 bases. The CDR3 sequence is 16 residues long. Looked up from germline, CDR1 is SGHRS and CDR2 is YFSETQ. Trimming took 0 bases from V and 2 from J; bases not matched to a gene: 7.

The chain uses TRBV28 and TRBJ1-2; D is possibly TRBD1 (5 bases). The V gene's germline CDR1 is MDHEN and CDR2 SYDVKM. Between the trimmed V and J ends, which lost 5 bases and 4 bases, there was a span of 14 bases. The CDR3 length is 14 residues. The CDR3 DNA reads TGTGCCAGCAGTCTCTCGACAGCTGGCTATGGCTACACCTTC. It specifies CASSLSTAGYGYTF.

V and J are TRBV11-2 and TRBJ2-5; TRBD2 aligns across 8 bases. Germline V gene data show CDR1 as SGHAT and CDR2 as FQNNGV. The junction had 12 bases not matched to a gene; V was cut back by 1 base and J by 5 bases. The length of the CDR3 is 17 residues. CDR3: CASSLVFFGRAGETQYF. The CDR3 bases are TGTGCCAGCAGCTTAGTGTTTTTCGGGAGGGCGGGGGAGACCCAGTACTTC.

The chain is built from TRBV27 and TRBJ2-2; TRBD2 agrees at 8 bases. The CDR3 is 16 amino acids. Germline assignment: CDR1 MNHEY and CDR2 SMNVEV (reference sequence). With 0 bases clipped from V and 0 bases from J, the junction kept 0 bases outside the gene matches. The CDR3 loop reads CASSLSSGTNTGELFF. CDR3 nucleotide sequence: TGTGCCAGCAGTTTATCTAGCGGGACGAACACCGGGGAGCTGTTTTTT.

The V call is TRBV6-1, the J call TRBJ1-5; no firm D call. Per the germline V gene, CDR1 is MNHNS and CDR2 is SASEGT. This CDR3 comprises 15 residues. V was trimmed by 1 base and J by 7 bases, leaving 14 bases between them. The CDR3 protein is CASSEVVGEGQPQHF. The CDR3 DNA is TGTGCCAGCAGTGAAGTCGTCGGGGAGGGCCAGCCCCAGCATTTT.

The table lists this clone with a few counts. V usage is TRBV18 and J usage is TRBJ2-7; possible D gene TRBD1, 5 bases. The CDR3 is made up of 15 amino acids. Germline V gene lookup returns CDR1 KGHSH and CDR2 LQKENI. V was pared by 5 bases and J by 2 bases, with 16 bases between. The CDR3 DNA reads as TGTGCCAGCTCAACGACAGCCCCTCGTACCTACGAGCAGTACTTC. Its protein product is CASSTTAPRTYEQYF.

In this sample, this clone turned up once. This chain uses TRBV5-1 with TRBJ2-2, with D perhaps matching TRBD2 (5 bases). Germline V gene sequence: CDR1 SGHRS, CDR2 YFSETQ. This CDR3 comprises 14 residues. The V end lost 0 bases, the J end lost 5 bases, and 8 bases lay between the germline ends. CDR3 DNA sequence: TGCGCCAGCAGCTTGGAAATAGCGACCGGGGAGCTGTTTTTT. Translated: CASSLEIATGELFF.